The 24 T cell receptor beta chains reported below all come from one sample, sequenced in a study of cytomegalovirus exposure and HLA in healthy donors. This PCR relied on a set of 60 Vbeta primers and 13 Jbeta primers. Sequencing used immunoSEQ multiplex PCR; TCRdb keeps in-frame clones, though not all of them. The repertoire holds around 150,000 clones, with approximately 60% as singletons. The sequencing sample was made of PBMCs. The source is a human donor in good health.

This clone was recorded a few times. The chain carries TRBV5-4 and TRBJ2-7, with D tentatively TRBD1 (6 bases). V was pared by 1 base and J by 3 bases, with 11 bases between. The CDR3 contains 14 residues. The V gene's germline CDR1 is SGHNT and CDR2 YYREEE (reference sequence). The CDR3 region has the DNA TGTGCCAGCAGCTTGAAGGACAGACTCTACGAGCAGTACTTC. Encoded protein: CASSLKDRLYEQYF.

The V and J genes are TRBV2 and TRBJ2-7, with 8 bases matching TRBD1. Looked up from germline, CDR1 is SNHLY and CDR2 is FYNNEI. The CDR3 is 16 amino acids. With V trimmed by 3 bases and J by 3 bases, 10 bases remained unmatched. The CDR3 DNA reads TGTGCCAGCAGTGACCCGGACAGGGCGCGCGTCTACGAGCAGTACTTC. Protein product: CASSDPDRARVYEQYF.

V is TRBV5-4 and J is TRBJ2-7, with 11 bases that match TRBD2. This CDR3 spans 17 amino acids. Germline lookup yields CDR1 SGHNT and CDR2 YYREEE (reference sequence). Trimming cost V 3 bases and J 0 bases; bases outside gene matches: 8. The CDR3 loop reads CASSSPGLAGFSYEQYF. DNA for the CDR3: TGTGCCAGCAGCTCCCCCGGACTAGCGGGTTTCTCCTACGAGCAGTACTTC.

V and J are TRBV18 and TRBJ2-7, with a weak D call TRBD1 (5 bases). CDR1 KGHSH and CDR2 LQKENI come from the germline V gene. V was clipped by 6 bases and J by 3 bases, with 15 bases between them. The CDR3 length is 14 residues. CDR3 residues: CASSQGTLGYEQYF. Here the CDR3 DNA reads TGTGCCAGCTCGCAGGGTACTCTAGGCTACGAGCAGTACTTC.

There are a few counts of this clone. This sequence joins TRBV28 and TRBJ1-1; D may be TRBD1 (6 bases). Germline V gene lookup returns CDR1 MDHEN and CDR2 SYDVKM. CDR3 size: 15 residues. V dropped 8 bases and J dropped 5 bases, with 21 bases sitting between them. The CDR3 region is CASAIRRGATTEAFF. In DNA form, the CDR3 reads TGTGCCAGCGCAATCCGCAGGGGCGCGACGACTGAAGCTTTCTTT.

V gene TRBV13 combines with J gene TRBJ2-7, with 8 bases identical to TRBD2. The V and J ends lost 6 bases and 7 bases, in that order; junction bases with no gene match: 14. CDR1 PRHDT and CDR2 FYEKMQ come from the germline V gene (reference sequence). This CDR3 region has 15 residues. In nucleotides, the CDR3 is TGTGCCAGCAGTCTAAGGACTAGCCGACGCCTGGAGCAGTACTTC. This sequence encodes CASSLRTSRRLEQYF.

V is TRBV12-5 and J is TRBJ2-7; D perhaps matches TRBD1 (6 bases). The germline V gene encodes CDR1 LGHNT and CDR2 FRNRAP. The CDR3 has 17 amino acids. V dropped 1 base and J dropped 0 bases, with 16 bases sitting between them. Written as DNA, the CDR3 is TGTGCTAGTGGTTTGGGGGTGGGTCAGGGGCTCTCCTACGAGCAGTACTTC. This codes for CASGLGVGQGLSYEQYF.

V usage is TRBV2 and J usage is TRBJ1-3; a possible D gene is TRBD1 (6 bases). The CDR3 length is 13 residues. The germline V and J ends were trimmed by 4 bases and 4 bases, with 8 bases remaining between them. Looked up from germline, CDR1 is SNHLY and CDR2 is FYNNEI. CDR3 loop: CASSVGAGNTIYF. The DNA for the CDR3 is TGTGCCAGCAGTGTGGGGGCAGGAAACACCATATATTTT.

This clone was detected a few times. The chain is built from TRBV7-8 and TRBJ2-1; perhaps TRBD2 as D (5 bases). The CDR3 extends over 17 amino acids. V was cut by 1 base and J by 5 bases, with 18 bases left in between. The germline gives CDR1 SGHVS, CDR2 FQNEAQ. The DNA for the CDR3 is TGTGCCAGCAGCTTAGTAGGGAAGGGTGAGGAGGACAATGAGCAGTTCTTC. Encoded protein: CASSLVGKGEEDNEQFF. The full variable domain, completed using reference TRBV7-8 and TRBJ2-1, is GAGVSQSPRYKVAKRGQDVALRCDPISGHVSLFWYQQALGQGPEFLTYFQNEAQLDKSGLPSDRFFAERPEGSVSTLKIQRTQQEDSAVYLCASSLVGKGEEDNEQFFGPGTRLTVL.

This clone was counted a few times. This sequence joins TRBV27 and TRBJ2-6; 7 positions match TRBD1. The CDR3 loop spans 18 amino acids. Germline trimming cut 5 bases from V and 0 bases from J; bases unmatched to any gene: 10. Germline CDR1 reads MNHEY; CDR2 reads SMNVEV (reference sequence). The CDR3 here is CASSPHEGASSGANVLTF. The CDR3 nucleotides read TGTGCCAGCAGTCCACATGAGGGGGCCAGCTCTGGGGCCAACGTCCTGACTTTC.

The gene calls are TRBV27 and TRBJ2-2, with 12 bases fitting TRBD2. CDR3 size: 17 residues. The V segment lost 6 bases and the J segment 4 bases; nucleotides outside the gene matches: 9. In germline, CDR1 is MNHEY, CDR2 SMNVEV (reference sequence). CDR3 nucleotide sequence: TGTGCCAGCAGAAACACCGGGACTAGCGGGCCCACCGGGGAGCTGTTTTTT. This codes for CASRNTGTSGPTGELFF.

CDR3 nucleotide sequence: TGTGCCAGCAGACAAACAGATACGCAGTATTTT. Its protein product is CASRQTDTQYF. The rearrangement uses TRBV5-5 and TRBJ2-3; D gene unclear. The germline V gene encodes CDR1 SGHKS and CDR2 YYEKEE (reference sequence). The V gene lost 5 bases and the J gene lost 3 bases, with 4 bases spanning the gap. This CDR3 comprises 11 residues.

This chain joins TRBV2 and TRBJ1-5; 7 bases line up with TRBD1. CDR1 is SNHLY, CDR2 FYNNEI, per germline. Losses at the gene ends were 4 bases for V and 0 bases for J; bases not matched to a gene: 9. The CDR3 is 17 residues long. CDR3 amino acids: CASSVGQGVNSNQPQHF. The CDR3 DNA follows: TGTGCCAGCAGTGTAGGGCAGGGGGTGAATAGCAATCAGCCCCAGCATTTT.

There are a few counts of this clone. This chain joins TRBV28 and TRBJ2-7; tentatively, D is TRBD2 (5 bases). Deletions cut 7 bases from V and 0 bases from J, with 10 bases between. This CDR3 is built from 13 residues. CDR1 MDHEN and CDR2 SYDVKM come from the germline V gene. CDR3 nucleotides: TGTGCCAGCAATGGGCGGGCCTCCTACGAGCAGTACTTC. Translated, it gives CASNGRASYEQYF.

This clone occurred a few times. The rearrangement links TRBV5-4 to TRBJ1-1; TRBD1 matches 8 bases. The CDR3 spans 16 residues. Trimming cost V 4 bases and J 5 bases; bases outside gene matches: 13. CDR1 and CDR2 from the germline V gene are SGHNT and YYREEE (reference sequence). CDR3 DNA sequence: TGTGCCAGCAGCCCTAATCAGGGGGCGCAGTGGACTGAAGCTTTCTTT. The encoded protein is CASSPNQGAQWTEAFF. Using reference TRBV5-4 and TRBJ1-1 for the parts outside the CDR3, the full variable domain is ETGVTQSPTHLIKTRGQQVTLRCSSQSGHNTVSWYQQALGQGPQFIFQYYREEENGRGNFPPRFSGLQFPNYSSELNVNALELDDSALYLCASSPNQGAQWTEAFFGQGTRLTVV.

The DNA of the CDR3 is TGTGCCAGCAGCACCCGCACAGGGTCGGGTCAGCCCCAGCATTTT. This codes for CASSTRTGSGQPQHF. The chain carries TRBV5-8 and TRBJ1-5; possibly TRBD1 for D (6 bases). V was pared by 4 bases and J by 6 bases, with 17 bases between. This CDR3 is built from 15 residues. CDR1 and CDR2 (germline): SGHTS, YDEGEE.

This clone was picked up one time. One end of the junction fails to match germline, which may point to a read error. The chain is built from TRBV28 and TRBJ1-2, with a weak D call TRBD1 (6 bases). The germline gives CDR1 MDHEN, CDR2 SYDVKM. The CDR3 sequence is 14 residues long. The CDR3 nucleotides are TGTGCCAGCAGTGTTGCAGGGGATCCTTATGGCTACAACTTC. Its protein product is CASSVAGDPYGYNF.

The chain uses TRBV19 and TRBJ1-4, with 8 bases matching TRBD1. CDR1 and CDR2 from the germline V gene are LNHDA and SQIVND (reference sequence). The CDR3 contains 16 residues. The V gene end was trimmed by 8 bases and the J gene end by 7 bases; junction bases not matched to a gene: 15. The CDR3 here is CASGYSTGGYFEKLFF. The CDR3 DNA reads as TGTGCCAGTGGGTATTCTACAGGGGGTTACTTTGAAAAACTGTTTTTT. The whole variable domain, remainder taken from reference TRBV19 and TRBJ1-4, is DGGITQSPKYLFRKEGQNVTLSCEQNLNHDAMYWYRQDPGQGLRLIYYSQIVNDFQKGDIAEGYSVSREKKESFPLTVTSAQKNPTAFYLCASGYSTGGYFEKLFFGSGTQLSVL.

The chain is built from TRBV19 and TRBJ2-3, with 7 bases aligning to TRBD2. CDR1 is LNHDA, CDR2 SQIVND, per germline (reference sequence). This CDR3 is built from 15 residues. The V gene end was trimmed by 1 base and the J gene end by 5 bases; junction bases not matched to a gene: 6. The CDR3 sequence: CASSIGGGRRDTQYF. For the CDR3, the DNA is TGTGCCAGTAGTATAGGTGGCGGGAGAAGAGATACGCAGTATTTT.

The J gene is TRBJ2-7, the V gene TRBV28; 8 bases map to TRBD1. Germline V gene data show CDR1 as MDHEN and CDR2 as SYDVKM. The CDR3 loop spans 17 amino acids. V trimming: 2 bases; J trimming: 5 bases; junction bases outside the gene matches: 14. The CDR3 region is CASSLVDSGGARDEQYF. CDR3 sequence (DNA): TGTGCCAGCAGTTTAGTAGATTCAGGGGGCGCGAGGGACGAGCAGTACTTC.

V is TRBV9 and J is TRBJ2-3; 9 positions agree with TRBD2. The V and J ends lost 4 bases and 5 bases, in that order; junction bases with no gene match: 11. Per the germline V gene, CDR1 is SGDLS and CDR2 is YYNGEE. The CDR3 is made up of 16 amino acids. Here the CDR3 DNA reads TGTGCCAGCAGCCCCACGTTGGCGGGAGGGGGAGATACGCAGTATTTT. Residues: CASSPTLAGGGDTQYF.

The rearrangement uses TRBV15 and TRBJ2-3; 13 bases align to TRBD2. The V segment lost 4 bases and the J segment 2 bases; nucleotides outside the gene matches: 12. This CDR3 spans 19 amino acids. Germline V lookup: CDR1 LNHNV, CDR2 YYDKDF (reference sequence). CDR3 protein: CATSTSRTSGRVPTDTQYF. In DNA, the CDR3 is TGTGCCACCAGCACCTCTCGGACTAGCGGGAGAGTGCCCACAGATACGCAGTATTTT. The full variable domain, its missing parts supplied by reference TRBV15 and TRBJ2-3, is DAMVIQNPRYQVTQFGKPVTLSCSQTLNHNVMYWYQQKSSQAPKLLFHYYDKDFNNEADTPDNFQSRRPNTSFCFLDIRSPGLGDTAMYLCATSTSRTSGRVPTDTQYFGPGTRLTVL.

The rearrangement uses TRBV6-1 and TRBJ1-2, with TRBD1 as a possible D gene (6 bases). Germline lookup yields CDR1 MNHNS and CDR2 SASEGT. V was trimmed by 8 bases and J by 4 bases, leaving 17 bases between them. The CDR3 covers 14 residues. The CDR3 DNA follows: TGTGCCAGCTTCCATTCCGGACAGAGCTATGGCTACACCTTC. Translation: CASFHSGQSYGYTF.

The chain links TRBV19 to TRBJ2-1; possible D gene TRBD2, 6 bases. The CDR3 totals 12 residues. The germline V and J ends were trimmed by 6 bases and 10 bases, with 13 bases remaining between them. The V gene's germline CDR1 is LNHDA and CDR2 SQIVND (reference sequence). CDR3 nucleotides: TGTGCCAGTAGGGGAGCGGGCGGAGAGCAGTTCTTC. Protein: CASRGAGGEQFF.